The TCR beta chain described here comes from a study of neurological immune-mediated disorders. This clonotype has ten or more counts. One entry per CDR3 protein results from TCRdb running MiXCR on the 5' RACE reads. The sample has under 85,000 distinct CDR3 sequences; more than 4.5% are singletons. CDR3 length: 15 amino acids. Germline CDR1 is ENHRY and CDR2 is SYGVKD. Trimming removed 2 bases from V and 0 bases from J, with 7 bases in between. Sample: PBMCs. This chain uses TRBV10-3 with TRBJ1-4; D not resolved. This sequence was found in a human donor with multiple sclerosis. The donor label of this sample is uncertain. CDR3 in DNA: TGTGCCATCAGTGAGCGGGCAGCAACTAATGAAAAACTGTTTTTT. Residues: CAISERAATNEKLFF.